This T cell receptor beta chain was sequenced for a study of blood T cell repertoires in COVID-19. The cohort comprised adults aged 18 to 89 years residing in approximately 25 US areas. Libraries were prepared by immunoSEQ multiplex PCR; TCRdb keeps only in-frame clonotypes and omits some of them. This table holds more than 150,000 clones, roughly four fifths found once. The clonotype originates from a man aged 35-49 years who had recovered from COVID-19. What was sequenced was PBMCs or T cells enriched from blood (not recorded which).

The CDR3 sequence is CSVGLAGGPIEQYF. CDR3 coding DNA: TGCAGCGTCGGACTAGCGGGAGGGCCGATCGAGCAGTACTTC. This rearrangement joins TRBV29-1 to TRBJ2-7, with 15 bases matching TRBD2. This CDR3 spans 14 amino acids. Germline V gene sequence: CDR1 SQVTM, CDR2 ANQGSEA. Unmatched junction bases numbered 6, after V lost 6 bases and J lost 6 bases.